This entry lists 15 T cell receptor beta chains sequenced from one sample in a study of T cells in women clearing cervical HPV infection. Some clones are missing from TCRdb's copy, which holds only in-frame ones; the method was immunoSEQ multiplex PCR. Its table records roughly 49,000 clones. The sequenced sample consisted of blood buffy coat. The receptors were gathered from a woman aged 18 to 75 with a cervical HPV16 infection that either progressed to CIN3+ or cleared (not recorded which).

Of note for this clone: The read falls 3 residues short of the CDR3 end, and the missing part is taken from the germline J gene. The chain is built from TRBV3-1 (or the pseudogene TRBV3-2) and TRBJ2-7; TRBD2 aligns across 10 bases. The CDR3 is 14 residues long. Looked up from germline, CDR1 is LGHDT and CDR2 is YNNKEL (reference sequence). V trimming: 2 bases; J trimming: 2 bases; junction bases outside the gene matches: 0. CDR3 DNA (partial): TGTGCCAGCAGCCAAAGCGGGGGGGCCTACGAG. It is translated as CASSQSGGAYE. The full CDR3 protein reads CASSQSGGAYEQYF.

Of note for this clone: The read finishes 3 residues shy of the CDR3 end, and the germline J gene is used to complete it. The chain couples TRBV5-6 to TRBJ2-3; 7 nucleotides agree with TRBD2. CDR3 length: 14 amino acids. J was trimmed by 2 bases and V by 1 base; bases with no gene match: 1. Germline CDR1 SGHDT, CDR2 YYEEEE. CDR3 sequence: CASSLSGVTDTQYF. The DNA read from the CDR3 is TGTGCCAGCAGCTTGAGCGGGGTCACAGATACG. Together with reference TRBV5-6 and TRBJ2-3, the CDR3 gives the full variable domain: DAGVTQSPTHLIKTRGQQVTLRCSPKSGHDTVSWYQQALGQGPQFIFQYYEEEERQRGNFPDRFSGHQFPNYSSELNVNALLLGDSALYLCASSLSGVTDTQYFGPGTRLTVL.

Notes on this clone: Read data end 3 residues before the CDR3 end; the end is taken from the germline J gene. The chain has TRBV30 and TRBJ1-2; D perhaps matches TRBD1 (5 bases). Per germline, CDR1 GTSNPN and CDR2 SVGIG (reference sequence). The CDR3 runs to 15 residues. With 3 bases removed from V and 2 bases from J, the gap between germline ends came to 16 bases. CDR3 sequence: CAWRTRRVANYGYTF. CDR3 DNA, as far as it was read: TGTGCCTGGAGGACTCGCAGGGTGGCGAACTATGGC.

Comments on this clone: The read stops 3 residues short of the end of the CDR3; the missing end is completed from the germline J gene. This chain connects TRBV29-1 to TRBJ2-1; 8 bases agree with TRBD2. The CDR3 consists of 11 residues. J lost 9 bases, V lost 6 bases, and 4 bases had no gene match. Germline CDR1 and CDR2: SQVTM and ANQGSEA. The CDR3 protein is CSVTSDSEQFF. The sequenced part of the CDR3 DNA is TGCAGCGTGACTAGCGATAGTGAG.

As concerns this clone: The read comes to an end 3 residues before the CDR3 does, leaving the germline J gene to fill in the end. J is TRBJ2-7 and V is TRBV6-1; a weak D match, TRBD2 (5 bases). Trimming stripped 4 bases from V and 5 bases from J, with 12 bases between. The CDR3 sequence is 13 residues long. The V gene's germline CDR1 is MNHNS and CDR2 SASEGT. The DNA read from the CDR3 is TGTGCCAGCAGTGTCAGAGGGTGGGACGAG. Translated: CASSVRGWDE. The entire CDR3 sequence reads CASSVRGWDEQYF.

As concerns this clone: Read coverage stops 3 residues before the CDR3 terminus; the germline J gene supplies the remainder. The rearrangement uses TRBV2 and TRBJ1-4; 9 bases line up with TRBD1. This CDR3 is built from 17 residues. CDR1 is SNHLY, CDR2 FYNNEI, per germline. The J segment lost 8 bases and the V segment lost 4 bases, leaving 14 bases of the junction unmatched. The CDR3 protein is CASSARVPGQGVEKLFF. CDR3 bases read: TGTGCCAGCAGTGCGCGTGTCCCGGGACAGGGAGTAGAAAAA.

To note about this clone: From the germline J gene comes the end of the CDR3, since the read stops 3 residues before it. This chain uses TRBV5-1 with TRBJ2-3, with 12 bases identical to TRBD2. The CDR3 extends over 16 amino acids. V gave up 6 bases and J gave up 6 bases; unmatched junction bases: 11. Looked up from germline, CDR1 is SGHRS and CDR2 is YFSETQ. The DNA read from the CDR3 is TGCGCCAGCACCCTAGCGGGGGGGCTTCAAGGGGATACG. The encoded protein is CASTLAGGLQGDT. In full, the CDR3 reads CASTLAGGLQGDTQYF. The entire variable domain, with the rest obtained from reference TRBV5-1 and TRBJ2-3, is as follows: KAGVTQTPRYLIKTRGQQVTLSCSPISGHRSVSWYQQTPGQGLQFLFEYFSETQRNKGNFPGRFSGRQFSNSRSEMNVSTLELGDSALYLCASTLAGGLQGDTQYFGPGTRLTVL.

The CDR3 protein is CASSLVGHGEKLFF. The covered CDR3 bases are TGTGCCAGCAGCTTAGTTGGACACGGGGAAAAA. The chain carries TRBV7-6 and TRBJ1-4, with a tentative D call TRBD1 (5 bases). The read is 3 residues too short to cover the CDR3 end, so that end is filled in from the germline J gene. There are 14 residues in the CDR3. CDR1 SGHVS and CDR2 FNYEAQ come from the germline V gene. V dropped 1 base and J dropped 8 bases, with 11 bases sitting between them.

Worth noting for this clone: The missing CDR3 end, 3 residues past where the read stops, is filled in from the germline J gene. The V and J genes are TRBV5-4 and TRBJ2-7; 7 bases agree with TRBD1. The CDR3 runs to 13 residues. Looked up from germline, CDR1 is SGHNT and CDR2 is YYREEE (reference sequence). The trim removed 0 bases at V and 6 bases at J, leaving 3 bases unmatched. The sequenced part of the CDR3 DNA is TGTGCCAGCAGCTTGGATGGACAGGTCGAG. It codes for CASSLDGQVE. The CDR3 as a whole reads CASSLDGQVEQYF.

Concerning this clone: The read ends 3 residues shy of where the CDR3 ends; the end is completed using the germline J gene. This chain uses TRBV2 with TRBJ2-7; 9 nucleotides line up with TRBD2. V lost 6 bases, J lost 3 bases, and 12 bases stayed unmatched. Germline loops: CDR1 SNHLY, CDR2 FYNNEI. The CDR3 is 16 amino acids. CDR3 bases read: TGTGCCAGCAGCGTCCCGGCTAGCGGGGATAACTACGAG. It is translated as CASSVPASGDNYE. The full CDR3 sequence reads CASSVPASGDNYEQYF.

A word on this clone: The read finishes 3 residues shy of the CDR3 end, and the germline J gene is used to complete it. V is TRBV20-1 and J is TRBJ1-5; D is possibly TRBD1 (6 bases). Germline values: CDR1 DFQATT, CDR2 SNEGSKA (reference sequence). V was cut by 7 bases and J by 6 bases, with 19 bases left in between. The CDR3 covers 14 residues. CDR3: CSGGPGGPGQPQHF. The sequenced CDR3 bases are TGCAGTGGGGGTCCGGGGGGGCCGGGTCAGCCC.

About this clone: The sequenced fragment ends 3 residues before the CDR3 boundary, so the rest is inferred from the germline J gene. V is TRBV23-1 and J is TRBJ1-5; D might be TRBD1 (5 bases). TRBV23-1 is reported as an ORF; its role is uncertain. The CDR3 extends over 17 amino acids. Trimming cost V 4 bases and J 0 bases, with 16 bases left between them. The part of the CDR3 DNA that was read is TGCGCCAGCAGTCTAGGGGATCTCCTTTATAGCAATCAGCCC. This encodes CASSLGDLLYSNQP. The full CDR3 protein is CASSLGDLLYSNQPQHF.

Comment on this clone: The read finishes 3 residues shy of the CDR3 end, and the germline J gene is used to complete it. This rearrangement joins TRBV20-1 to TRBJ2-1; D possibly corresponds to TRBD1 (6 bases). From germline, CDR1 is DFQATT and CDR2 SNEGSKA (reference sequence). The CDR3 runs to 14 residues. The V end was cut by 0 bases, the J end by 4 bases, with 10 bases between. The CDR3: CSARDLGQYNEQFF. The CDR3 DNA, read in part, is TGCAGTGCTAGAGACCTCGGACAGTACAATGAG.

Of note for this clone: The CDR3 end lies 3 residues beyond the end of the read and is filled in from the germline J gene. The chain uses TRBV2 and TRBJ1-2; perhaps TRBD1 as D (5 bases). This CDR3 contains 12 residues. Trimming shortened V by 8 bases and J by 4 bases, and 11 bases separated the two germline ends. The V gene's germline CDR1 is SNHLY and CDR2 FYNNEI. CDR3 DNA, as far as it was read: TGTGCCAGCTCAGGGATGGGCTATGGC. Protein product: CASSGMGYG. The whole CDR3 reads CASSGMGYGYTF.

Of note for this clone: The CDR3 goes on 3 residues after the read ends, and that part is filled in from the germline J gene. The rearrangement links TRBV20-1 to TRBJ2-3, with 10 bases lining up with TRBD2. J gave up 1 base and V 0 bases, and 1 base lay outside the gene matches. The CDR3 has 15 amino acids. CDR1 and CDR2 from the germline V gene are DFQATT and SNEGSKA (reference sequence). Partial CDR3 DNA: TGCAGTGCTAGAGACGGACTAGCGGGCACAGATACG. Translating it yields CSARDGLAGTDT. The full CDR3 reads CSARDGLAGTDTQYF.